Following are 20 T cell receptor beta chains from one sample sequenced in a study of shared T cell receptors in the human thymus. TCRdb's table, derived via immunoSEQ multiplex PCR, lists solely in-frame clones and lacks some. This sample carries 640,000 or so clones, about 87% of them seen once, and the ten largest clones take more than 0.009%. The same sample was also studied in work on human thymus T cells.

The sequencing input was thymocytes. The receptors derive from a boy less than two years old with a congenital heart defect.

The CDR3 protein is CASGPGQSNQPQHF. The CDR3 region has the DNA TGTGCCAGCGGTCCGGGACAGTCAAATCAGCCCCAGCATTTT. The chain uses TRBV25-1 and TRBJ1-5; 7 nucleotides match TRBD1. The J segment lost 4 bases and the V segment lost 8 bases, leaving 8 bases of the junction unmatched. This CDR3 is built from 14 residues. Germline loops: CDR1 MGHDK, CDR2 SYGVNS. Supplemented by reference TRBV25-1 and TRBJ1-5, the full variable domain reads EADIYQTPRYLVIGTGKKITLECSQTMGHDKMYWYQQDPGMELHLIHYSYGVNSTEKGDLSSESTVSRIRTEHFPLTLESARPSHTSQYLCASGPGQSNQPQHFGDGTRLSIL.

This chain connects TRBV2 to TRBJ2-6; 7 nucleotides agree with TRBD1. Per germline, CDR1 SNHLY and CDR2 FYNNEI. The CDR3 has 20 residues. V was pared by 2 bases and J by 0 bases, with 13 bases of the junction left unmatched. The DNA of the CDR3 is TGTGCCAGCAGTGAAATATCTATCGACAGGGTCCGCTCTGGGGCCAACGTCCTGACTTTC. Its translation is CASSEISIDRVRSGANVLTF.

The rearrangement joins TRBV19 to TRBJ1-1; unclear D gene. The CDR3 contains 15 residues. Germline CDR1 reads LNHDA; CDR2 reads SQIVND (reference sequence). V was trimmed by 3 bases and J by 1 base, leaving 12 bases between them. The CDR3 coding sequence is TGTGCCAGTAGTATTTCTGGCGGCTCGAACACTGAAGCTTTCTTT. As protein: CASSISGGSNTEAFF.

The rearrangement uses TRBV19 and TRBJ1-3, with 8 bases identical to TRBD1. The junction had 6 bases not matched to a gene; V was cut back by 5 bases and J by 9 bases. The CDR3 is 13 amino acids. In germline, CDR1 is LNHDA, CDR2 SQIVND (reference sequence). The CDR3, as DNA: TGTGCCAGTAGTGGGACAGGACAAGTCACCATATATTTT. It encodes CASSGTGQVTIYF.

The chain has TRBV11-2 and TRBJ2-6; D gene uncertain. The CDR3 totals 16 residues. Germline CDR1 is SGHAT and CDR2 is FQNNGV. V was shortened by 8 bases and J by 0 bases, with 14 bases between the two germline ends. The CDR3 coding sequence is TGTGCCAGCTCCAATATTTCAGGCTCTGGGGCCAACGTCCTGACTTTC. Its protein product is CASSNISGSGANVLTF.

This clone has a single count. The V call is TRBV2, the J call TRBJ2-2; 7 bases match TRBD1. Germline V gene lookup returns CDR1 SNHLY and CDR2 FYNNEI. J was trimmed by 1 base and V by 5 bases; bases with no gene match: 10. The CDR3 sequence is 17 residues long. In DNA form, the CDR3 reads TGTGCCAGCAGTAGGACAGGCCCCATTCAGAACACCGGGGAGCTGTTTTTT. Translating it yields CASSRTGPIQNTGELFF.

The CDR3 spells CASSAIQGRGSGTDTQYF. In DNA form, the CDR3 reads TGTGCCAGCAGTGCTATTCAGGGCAGGGGGAGCGGTACAGATACGCAGTATTTT. This rearrangement joins TRBV6-1 to TRBJ2-3; 7 positions agree with TRBD1. The CDR3 runs 18 residues. Losses at the gene ends were 4 bases for V and 3 bases for J; bases not matched to a gene: 16. CDR1 is MNHNS and CDR2 is SASEGT in the germline V gene.

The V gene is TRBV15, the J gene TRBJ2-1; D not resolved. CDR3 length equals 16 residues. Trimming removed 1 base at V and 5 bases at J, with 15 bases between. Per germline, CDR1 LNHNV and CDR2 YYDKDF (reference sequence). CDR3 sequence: CATSRVMASRDNEQFF. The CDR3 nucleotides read TGTGCCACCAGCAGAGTAATGGCTAGTAGAGACAATGAGCAGTTCTTC.

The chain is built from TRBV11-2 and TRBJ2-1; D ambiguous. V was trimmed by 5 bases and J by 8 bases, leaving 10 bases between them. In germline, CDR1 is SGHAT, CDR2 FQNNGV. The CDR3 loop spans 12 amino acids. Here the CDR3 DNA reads TGTGCCAGCAGCCCTCCCTCGGATGAGCAGTTCTTC. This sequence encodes CASSPPSDEQFF.

CDR3 nucleotide sequence: TGCAGCGTTCGCGGGGGCCTTATGCCACCCCTCTATGGCTACACCTTC. Residues: CSVRGGLMPPLYGYTF. The chain employs TRBV29-1 and TRBJ1-2; a weak D match, TRBD1 (6 bases). Germline V lookup: CDR1 SQVTM, CDR2 ANQGSEA. V lost 5 bases and J 4 bases, leaving 23 bases between the germline ends. The CDR3 runs 16 residues.

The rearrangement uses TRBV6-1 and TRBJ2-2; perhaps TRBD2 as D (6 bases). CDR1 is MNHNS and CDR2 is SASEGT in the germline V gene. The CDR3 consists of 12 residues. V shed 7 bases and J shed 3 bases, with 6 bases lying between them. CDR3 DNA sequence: TGTGCCAGCATAGCGGACACCGGGGAGCTGTTTTTT. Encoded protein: CASIADTGELFF.

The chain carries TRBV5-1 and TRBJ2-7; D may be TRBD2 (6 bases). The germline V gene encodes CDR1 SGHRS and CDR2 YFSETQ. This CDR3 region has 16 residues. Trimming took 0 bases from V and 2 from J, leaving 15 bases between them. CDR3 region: CASSLVGDFSTYEQYF. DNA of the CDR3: TGCGCCAGCAGCTTGGTGGGGGACTTTTCGACCTACGAGCAGTACTTC.

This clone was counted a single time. CDR3 DNA sequence: TGCGCCAGCAGCGCCTGCCCGGACAGGGATATCCCGTATGGCTACACCTTC. Protein product: CASSACPDRDIPYGYTF. This rearrangement joins TRBV4-3 to TRBJ1-2, with 8 bases fitting TRBD1. After removal of 5 bases from V and 5 bases from J, the junction contained 16 bases not matched to a gene. The CDR3 totals 17 residues. Germline CDR1 and CDR2: LGHNA and YSLEER.

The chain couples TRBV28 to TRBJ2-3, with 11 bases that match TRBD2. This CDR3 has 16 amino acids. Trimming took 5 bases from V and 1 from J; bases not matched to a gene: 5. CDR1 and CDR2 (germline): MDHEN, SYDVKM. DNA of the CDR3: TGTGCCAGCAGTATGCTAGCGGGGGGCCGCACAGATACGCAGTATTTT. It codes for CASSMLAGGRTDTQYF. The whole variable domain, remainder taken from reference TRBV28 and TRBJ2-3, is DVKVTQSSRYLVKRTGEKVFLECVQDMDHENMFWYRQDPGLGLRLIYFSYDVKMKEKGDIPEGYSVSREKKERFSLILESASTNQTSMYLCASSMLAGGRTDTQYFGPGTRLTVL.

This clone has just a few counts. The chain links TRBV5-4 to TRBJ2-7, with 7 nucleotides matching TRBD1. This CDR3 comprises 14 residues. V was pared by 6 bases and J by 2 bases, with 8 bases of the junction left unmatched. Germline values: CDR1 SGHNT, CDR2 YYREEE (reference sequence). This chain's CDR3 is CASTVQGLTYEQYF. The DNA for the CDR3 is TGTGCCAGCACCGTACAGGGGCTGACCTACGAGCAGTACTTC. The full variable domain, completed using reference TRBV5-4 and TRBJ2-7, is ETGVTQSPTHLIKTRGQQVTLRCSSQSGHNTVSWYQQALGQGPQFIFQYYREEENGRGNFPPRFSGLQFPNYSSELNVNALELDDSALYLCASTVQGLTYEQYFGPGTRLTVT.

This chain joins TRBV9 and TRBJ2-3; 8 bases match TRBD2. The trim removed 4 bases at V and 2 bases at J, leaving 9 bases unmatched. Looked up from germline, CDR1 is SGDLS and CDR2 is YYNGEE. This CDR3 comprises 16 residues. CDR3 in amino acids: CASSPPGRGDTDTQYF. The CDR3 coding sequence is TGTGCCAGCAGCCCTCCGGGGCGGGGGGACACAGATACGCAGTATTTT.

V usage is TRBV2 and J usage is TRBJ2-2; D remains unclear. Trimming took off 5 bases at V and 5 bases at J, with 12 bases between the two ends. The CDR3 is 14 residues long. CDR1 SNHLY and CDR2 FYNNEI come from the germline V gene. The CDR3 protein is CASSRRLKTGELFF. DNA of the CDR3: TGTGCCAGCAGTCGGAGACTCAAAACCGGGGAGCTGTTTTTT.

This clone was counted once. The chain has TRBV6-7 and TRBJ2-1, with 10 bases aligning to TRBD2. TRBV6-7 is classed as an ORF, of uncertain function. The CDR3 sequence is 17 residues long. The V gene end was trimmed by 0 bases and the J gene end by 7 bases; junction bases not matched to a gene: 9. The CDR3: CASSYSLTSGERNEQFF. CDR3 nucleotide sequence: TGTGCCAGCAGTTACTCGCTTACTAGCGGGGAACGGAATGAGCAGTTCTTC.

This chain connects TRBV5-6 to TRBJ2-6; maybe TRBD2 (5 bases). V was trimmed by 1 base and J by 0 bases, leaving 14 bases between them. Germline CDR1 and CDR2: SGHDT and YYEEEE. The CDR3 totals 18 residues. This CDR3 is CASSLPPGFPSGANVLTF. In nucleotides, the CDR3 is TGTGCCAGCAGCTTGCCCCCGGGGTTCCCCTCTGGGGCCAACGTCCTGACTTTC.

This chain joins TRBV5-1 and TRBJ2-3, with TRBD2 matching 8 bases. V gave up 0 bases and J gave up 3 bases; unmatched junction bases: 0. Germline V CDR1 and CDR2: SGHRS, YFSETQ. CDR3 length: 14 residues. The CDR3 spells CASSLVAGTDTQYF. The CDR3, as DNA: TGCGCCAGCAGCTTGGTAGCGGGGACAGATACGCAGTATTTT.